This is a list of T cell receptor beta chains from one sample in a study of blood T cell repertoires in COVID-19. Profiled with immunoSEQ multiplex PCR; TCRdb holds only in-frame clones, not every one. The sample shows 270,000 or so clones, less than 85% of them seen only once. The sequencing input was peripheral blood. These receptors all come from a woman under 30 with acute or convalescent COVID-19. Both conserved end residues are trimmed from each CDR3. Fields, in order: V gene, J gene, CDR3 length, CDR3 protein.

>TRBV4-3|TRBJ1-5|14
ASSPDRGGPNQPQH
>TRBV21-1|TRBJ1-2|11
ASSSGVWAGYT
>TRBV30|TRBJ1-2|11
AWSVNSGYGYT
>TRBV30|TRBJ2-2|12
AWGQGAGTGELF
>TRBV29-1|TRBJ2-3|12
SVAQGGFGDTQY
>TRBV27|TRBJ2-3|12
ASSSGQGTDTQY
>TRBV14|TRBJ1-2|12
ASSQGQANYGYT
>TRBV30|TRBJ2-7|15
AWSAGTSGRISYEQY
>TRBV30|TRBJ2-7|11
AWSKKSAGEQY
>TRBV19|TRBJ2-5|13
ASSMVLGYQETQY
>TRBV3-1/TRBV3-2|TRBJ1-6|11
ASSQTGDSPLH
>TRBV30|TRBJ1-6|14
AWEAGTGPNNSPLH
>TRBV30|TRBJ1-3|10
AWSLSGNTIY
>TRBV7-2|TRBJ2-7|14
ASSWIIAGVGAEQY
>TRBV27|TRBJ1-1|11
ASSFQGAGEAF
>TRBV5-1|TRBJ2-3|14
ASLKTPSGGRDTQY
>TRBV5-1|TRBJ2-3|14
ASSLSGSGGTDTQY
>TRBV15|TRBJ2-1|11
ATSTGSLNEQF
>TRBV4-3|TRBJ2-7|15
ASSHLYRDRGTYEQY
>TRBV16|TRBJ2-5|13
ASTDTSGREETQY
>TRBV6-5|TRBJ1-1|12
ASSYRNMNTEAF
>TRBV11-2|TRBJ2-1|16
ASSSPLGDRQSYNEQF
>TRBV3-1/TRBV3-2|TRBJ1-1|10
ASSHEGRGAF
>TRBV6-6|TRBJ2-2|14
ASSFPGTGSAGELF
>TRBV21-1|TRBJ1-4|17
ASGPREGIPVVVNEKLF
>TRBV10-3|TRBJ1-1|12
AISGGLLSTEAF
>TRBV5-1|TRBJ1-4|13
ASSLARATNEKLF
>TRBV29-1|TRBJ2-5|12
SVTMGLAEETQY
>TRBV30|TRBJ2-5|12
AWKKGQVQETQY
>TRBV14|TRBJ1-3|11
ASSRETGNTIY
>TRBV3-1/TRBV3-2|TRBJ2-5|11
ASSQNFQETQY
>TRBV2|TRBJ1-2|15
ASSETWGRGRVYGYT